This entry lists 3 T cell receptor beta chains sequenced from one sample in a study of patients and donors after allogeneic stem cell transplantation. TCRdb processed the RT-PCR reads anew with MiXCR; each CDR3 protein has one entry. Among roughly 940,000 distinct CDR3 sequences listed, under 20% were seen once. The sequenced material came from blood, either unsorted or a sorted T cell fraction (not recorded which). All receptors derive from a human donor who was either an allogeneic HSCT recipient or a stem cell or donor lymphocyte infusion donor (not recorded which). It is not recorded whose cells these are; they may come from a transplant donor.

In DNA, the CDR3 is TGTGCCAGCAGCTTAGGTAGTAGCGGGTTTGTCAATGAGCAGTTCTTC. Translation gives CASSLGSSGFVNEQFF. The genes are TRBV7-7 and TRBJ2-1; 7 bases agree with TRBD2. Germline CDR1 is SSHAT and CDR2 is FNYEAQ (reference sequence). The CDR3 is 16 residues long. V was pared by 1 base and J by 6 bases, with 9 bases of the junction left unmatched.

The chain carries TRBV6-1 and TRBJ2-7; TRBD2 matches at 8 bases. The J segment lost 6 bases and the V segment lost 6 bases, leaving 10 bases of the junction unmatched. This CDR3 spans 14 amino acids. From germline, CDR1 is MNHNS and CDR2 SASEGT. CDR3 bases: TGTGCCAGCAGGGGCCGGGGGGGAATGGGCGAGCAGTACTTC. Translating gives CASRGRGGMGEQYF.

The sample holds a few counts of this clonotype. The genes are TRBV29-1 and TRBJ1-2; 9 bases match TRBD1. Germline loops: CDR1 SQVTM, CDR2 ANQGSEA. This CDR3 has 15 amino acids. J gave up 4 bases and V 4 bases, and 10 bases lay outside the gene matches. CDR3 sequence: CSVVSMGQGPYGYTF. CDR3 bases: TGCAGCGTTGTTTCCATGGGACAGGGACCCTATGGCTACACCTTC.